This record looks at one T cell receptor (beta chain) sequence and its context. The sample originates from a study of shared clonotypes between healthy human individuals. Study as a whole: Researchers assigned three CD4 naive, three CD4 memory, two CD8 naive and one CD8 memory plate to each donor.

V was trimmed by 2 bases and J by 8 bases, leaving 19 bases between them. The CDR3 consists of 16 residues. CDR1 is MNHNS and CDR2 is SASEGT in the germline V gene. CD45RO-negative cells were positively selected for CCR7, leaving out terminally differentiated effector memory CD45RA+ cells. Running of the assay took place at deep level. It was across several immunoSEQ plates that each subset's genomic DNA was evenly split. Clones were read by immunoSEQ multiplex PCR, and TCRdb kept only the in-frame ones, dropping some. In the table there are about 2.1 million clones, just over 90% of which are singletons.

The sample comprised naive CD8+ T cells from PBMCs. This receptor was identified in a man younger than 35 in good health. Some clones in this sample may be carry-over from other donors' samples. This chain links TRBV6-1 with TRBJ2-1; D is tentatively TRBD1 or TRBD2 (5 bases each). CDR3 bases: TGTGCCAGCAGTGAACCGGGGCTAGCAGAGGGATATGAGCAGTTCTTC. Encoded protein: CASSEPGLAEGYEQFF.